What follows are 9 T cell receptor beta chains derived from one specimen sequenced in a study of blood T cell repertoires in COVID-19. Clones were sequenced by immunoSEQ multiplex PCR, and TCRdb holds only the in-frame ones, with some missing. The table includes about 120,000 clones, 70% to 90% detected once. The specimen was peripheral blood. These receptors all stem from a man aged 30 to 45 with acute or convalescent COVID-19.

The rearrangement links TRBV7-9 to TRBJ1-1, with TRBD1 identical over 8 bases. Germline V CDR1 and CDR2: SEHNR, FQNEAQ (reference sequence). This CDR3 comprises 13 residues. V trimming: 4 bases; J trimming: 5 bases; junction bases outside the gene matches: 3. CDR3 bases: TGTGCCAGCAGCTCGACAGGGGTGACTGAAGCTTTCTTT. Translated: CASSSTGVTEAFF.

With respect to this clone: At the DNA level, this CDR3 is encoded by other sequences in the same sample as well. This chain links TRBV7-9 with TRBJ1-5, with TRBD1 matching over 7 bases. CDR3 length: 14 amino acids. Germline V gene data show CDR1 as SEHNR and CDR2 as FQNEAQ (reference sequence). The J segment lost 2 bases and the V segment lost 5 bases, leaving 3 bases of the junction unmatched. The CDR3 sequence: CASSLGTGNQPQHF. CDR3 bases: TGTGCCAGCAGCCTCGGGACAGGCAATCAGCCCCAGCATTTT.

This clone occurred a few times. The J gene is TRBJ2-3, the V gene TRBV7-3, with TRBD2 matching 10 bases. Trimming took 5 bases from V and 1 from J; bases not matched to a gene: 3. Germline V gene data show CDR1 as SGHTA and CDR2 as FQGTGA. The CDR3 runs 15 residues. The CDR3 DNA is TGTGCCAGCAGCGTCGGACTAGCGGGCACAGATACGCAGTATTTT. Amino acid sequence: CASSVGLAGTDTQYF.

The rearrangement joins TRBV5-6 to TRBJ1-1; D remains ambiguous. Germline V gene data show CDR1 as SGHDT and CDR2 as YYEEEE. The CDR3 length is 17 residues. V was cut by 3 bases and J by 3 bases, with 21 bases left in between. The CDR3 sequence: CASSSLMTREPYTEAFF. The CDR3 nucleotides are TGTGCCAGCAGCTCCCTTATGACCCGGGAGCCTTACACTGAAGCTTTCTTT.

The V and J genes are TRBV27 and TRBJ1-1, with TRBD1 matching over 9 bases. The CDR3 is 14 residues long. Unmatched junction bases numbered 10, after V lost 8 bases and J lost 6 bases. Germline CDR1 MNHEY, CDR2 SMNVEV (reference sequence). The CDR3 coding sequence is TGTGCCAGCCGGGACAGGGAGTCGAGGTCTGAAGCTTTCTTT. This gives the protein CASRDRESRSEAFF.

V usage is TRBV12-5 and J usage is TRBJ2-3; TRBD2 matches at 13 bases. The V and J ends lost 0 bases and 2 bases, in that order; junction bases with no gene match: 11. Per the germline V gene, CDR1 is LGHNT and CDR2 is FRNRAP. CDR3 size: 20 residues. CDR3 in amino acids: CASGLVRGTSGATFTDTQYF. For the CDR3, the DNA is TGTGCTAGTGGTTTGGTACGTGGGACTAGCGGGGCCACTTTCACAGATACGCAGTATTTT.

The rearrangement links TRBV5-1 to TRBJ1-6, with D unclear. In germline, CDR1 is SGHRS, CDR2 YFSETQ. Deletions cut 1 base from V and 9 bases from J, with 17 bases between. The CDR3 sequence is 16 residues long. The CDR3 region is CASSLIGETRGSPLHF. As DNA, the CDR3 is TGCGCCAGCAGCTTGATCGGAGAGACCCGGGGTTCACCCCTCCACTTT.

This rearrangement joins TRBV13 to TRBJ1-2; the D gene is possibly TRBD1 (6 bases). Between the trimmed V and J ends, which lost 1 base and 0 bases, there was a span of 15 bases. The CDR3 extends over 17 amino acids. Germline V gene data show CDR1 as PRHDT and CDR2 as FYEKMQ (reference sequence). This CDR3 is CASSLDREGWANYGYTF. In nucleotides, the CDR3 is TGTGCCAGCAGCTTAGACAGGGAGGGATGGGCTAACTATGGCTACACCTTC.

The chain combines TRBV5-1 with TRBJ1-5; D is uncertain. The CDR3 totals 14 residues. Germline V CDR1 and CDR2: SGHRS, YFSETQ. V lost 0 bases and J 8 bases, leaving 12 bases between the germline ends. The CDR3 DNA is TGCGCCAGCAGCTTGGGACGGAAAGAGGAGCCCCAGCATTTT. Protein: CASSLGRKEEPQHF. The full variable domain, in which reference TRBV5-1 and TRBJ1-5 provide the parts outside the CDR3, is KAGVTQTPRYLIKTRGQQVTLSCSPISGHRSVSWYQQTPGQGLQFLFEYFSETQRNKGNFPGRFSGRQFSNSRSEMNVSTLELGDSALYLCASSLGRKEEPQHFGDGTRLSIL.